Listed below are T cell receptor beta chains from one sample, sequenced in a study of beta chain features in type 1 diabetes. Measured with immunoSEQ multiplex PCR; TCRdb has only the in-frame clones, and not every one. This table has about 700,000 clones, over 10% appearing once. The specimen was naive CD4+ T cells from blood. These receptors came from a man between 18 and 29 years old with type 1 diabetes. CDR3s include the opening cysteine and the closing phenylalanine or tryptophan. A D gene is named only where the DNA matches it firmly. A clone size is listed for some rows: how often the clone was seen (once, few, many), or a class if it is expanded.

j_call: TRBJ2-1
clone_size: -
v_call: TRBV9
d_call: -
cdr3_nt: TGTGCCAGCAGCGTAGCTATAGTCAATGAGCAGTTCTTC
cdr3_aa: CASSVAIVNEQFF

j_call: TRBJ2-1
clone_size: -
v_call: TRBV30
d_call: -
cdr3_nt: TGTGCCTGGACCAAAGGGGGGTCGCTCTACAATGAGCAGTTCTTC
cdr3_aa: CAWTKGGSLYNEQFF

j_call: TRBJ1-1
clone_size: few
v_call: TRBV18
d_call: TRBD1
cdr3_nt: TGTGCCAGCTCCCAGACAGGGGGCAAGGCTGAAGCTTTCTTT
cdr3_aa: CASSQTGGKAEAFF

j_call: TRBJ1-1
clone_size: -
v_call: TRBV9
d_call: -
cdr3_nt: TGTGCCAGCAGCACACAGGGTGACACTGAAGCTTTCTTT
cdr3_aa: CASSTQGDTEAFF

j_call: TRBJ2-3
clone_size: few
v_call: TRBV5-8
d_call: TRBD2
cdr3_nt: TGTGCCAGCCTAGCGGGAGGGGCAGATACGCAGTATTTT
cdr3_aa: CASLAGGADTQYF

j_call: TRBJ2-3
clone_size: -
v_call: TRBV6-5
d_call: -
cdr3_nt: TGTGCCAGCAGTTACTCGATGTCAGATACGCAGTATTTT
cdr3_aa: CASSYSMSDTQYF

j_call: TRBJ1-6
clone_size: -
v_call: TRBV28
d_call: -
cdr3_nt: TGTGCCAGCAAAGCGACCCGGGACCATTCACCCCTCCACTTT
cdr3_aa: CASKATRDHSPLHF

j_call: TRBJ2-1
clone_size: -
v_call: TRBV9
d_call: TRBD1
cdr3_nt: TGTGCCAGCAGCGTAGAGGGCAGGGGGCCGGTCAATGAGCAGTTCTTC
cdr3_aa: CASSVEGRGPVNEQFF

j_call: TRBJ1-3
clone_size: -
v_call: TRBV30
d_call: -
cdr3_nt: TGTGCCTGGAGTGCTCCTGGACGAGACCCTGGAAACACCATATATTTT
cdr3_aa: CAWSAPGRDPGNTIYF

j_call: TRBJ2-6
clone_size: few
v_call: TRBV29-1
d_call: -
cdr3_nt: TGCAGTGCCGGGACTTTCGCTTCTGGGGCCAACGTCCTGACTTTC
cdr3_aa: CSAGTFASGANVLTF

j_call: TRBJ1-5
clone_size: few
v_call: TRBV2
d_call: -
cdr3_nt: TGTGCCAGCAGTGAACTGGGTTCGGGACAGCCCCAGCATTTT
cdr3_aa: CASSELGSGQPQHF

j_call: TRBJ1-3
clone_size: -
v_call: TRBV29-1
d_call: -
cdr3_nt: TGCAGCGTGCCTGGCGCCGCTGGAAACACCATATATTTT
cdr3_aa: CSVPGAAGNTIYF